The rows below give T cell receptor beta chains drawn from one sample of a study of post-analysis software for immune sequencing data. In TCRdb, the PCR reads were re-called with MiXCR into one record per CDR3 protein. The repertoire has fewer than 700,000 distinct CDR3 sequences, roughly 46% of them found once; the top ten carry roughly 1.8%. The sequenced sample consisted of blood. Receptors were obtained from a girl under 18 with multiple sclerosis. The CDR3 runs from the conserved cysteine through the conserved F or W. The order of the fields is V gene, clone size, J gene, D gene, CDR3 DNA, CDR3 protein. The D gene is left open where the match is weak. Size is omitted from some rows. Given values are once, few, many or a class for expanded clones.

TRBV14,few,TRBJ2-5,NA,TGTGCCAGCAGCCCAGGGGTGACCCAGTACTTC,CASSPGVTQYF
TRBV10-3,few,TRBJ1-4,NA,TGTGCCATCGGGGAATCGATGGTTCCTAATGAAAAACTGTTTTTT,CAIGESMVPNEKLFF
TRBV5-1,NA,TRBJ1-1,NA,TGCGCCAGCACCGGTTGGCCGCTCCTTAACACTGAAGCTTTCTTT,CASTGWPLLNTEAFF
TRBV5-1,NA,TRBJ2-5,TRBD1,TGCGCCAGGGCAACCGGCAGGGGGCTGGTAGAGACCCAGTACTTC,CARATGRGLVETQYF
TRBV24-1,few,TRBJ2-7,NA,TGTGCCACCTCCGGCTACGAGCAGTACTTC,CATSGYEQYF
TRBV5-1,NA,TRBJ2-1,TRBD1,TGCGCCAGCAGCCACCCCGGACAGGAGAGGACGAATGAGCAGTTCTTC,CASSHPGQERTNEQFF
TRBV2,NA,TRBJ2-3,TRBD2,TGTGCCAGCAGTGACGGGAGGGGTTTGGGCACAGATACGCAGTATTTT,CASSDGRGLGTDTQYF
TRBV7-2,once,TRBJ2-7,NA,TGTGCCAGCAGCTCCGCCGGGACCAGCGCCGAGCAGTACTTC,CASSSAGTSAEQYF
TRBV6-1,few,TRBJ2-1,TRBD2,TGTGCCAGCAGGGGCCTAGCGGGAGGGCCCGGGGACGCTTACAATGAGCAGTTCTTC,CASRGLAGGPGDAYNEQFF
TRBV12-3/TRBV12-4,NA,TRBJ2-1,NA,TGTGCCAGCAGTTTCGAGGTGGTCGGGAGTTCCTACAATGAGCAGTTCTTC,CASSFEVVGSSYNEQFF
TRBV5-1,NA,TRBJ2-5,NA,TGCGCCAGCACCGACAAACAGACCCAGTACTTC,CASTDKQTQYF
TRBV3-1,NA,TRBJ1-2,NA,TGTGCCAGCAGCCGAGTCGACAGCTACACCTTC,CASSRVDSYTF
TRBV12-3/TRBV12-4,few,TRBJ2-7,TRBD2,TGTGCCAGCACTGGGGGACTAGCGGGAGTAGGCGAGCAGTACTTC,CASTGGLAGVGEQYF
TRBV4-1,few,TRBJ2-7,TRBD2,TGCGCCAGCAGCCAAGATCCTTGGGACTACTCCTACGAGCAGTACTTC,CASSQDPWDYSYEQYF
TRBV28,NA,TRBJ1-5,TRBD1,TGTGCCAGCAGTTCCGTCCCAGGGGGCGGACAGCCCCAGCATTTT,CASSSVPGGGQPQHF
TRBV3-1,NA,TRBJ2-3,TRBD2,TGTGCCAGCAGCCAAGATCTAGCGGGGCCCGGGGATACGCAGTATTTT,CASSQDLAGPGDTQYF
TRBV20-1,NA,TRBJ1-2,NA,TGCAGTGCTAGAGATCCCACAGGGAGTAACTATGGCTACACCTTC,CSARDPTGSNYGYTF
TRBV10-3,few,TRBJ1-2,NA,TGTGCCATCGATCTGGCAGGGATGGGGTATGGCTACACCTTC,CAIDLAGMGYGYTF
TRBV7-9,NA,TRBJ2-1,NA,TGTGCCAGCAGCTTGGGGCGGGTCAAGGACAATGAGCAGTTCTTC,CASSLGRVKDNEQFF
TRBV4-1,few,TRBJ2-7,NA,TGCGCCAGCAGCCCGGAGGGGGGCGGGGGTGAATTCTCCTACGAGCAGTACTTC,CASSPEGGGGEFSYEQYF
TRBV27,NA,TRBJ1-2,NA,TGTGCCAGCAGTCCAAGGCAGAGAGGGGATGGCTACACCTTC,CASSPRQRGDGYTF
TRBV13,NA,TRBJ1-4,NA,TGTGCCAGCAGCTTAAATCGGGCAAGGACCCATGTGGGAGAAAAACTGTTTTTT,CASSLNRARTHVGEKLFF
TRBV12-3/TRBV12-4,few,TRBJ2-7,TRBD1,TGTGCCAGCACCGAGACAGGGGGCCCTTACGAGCAGTACTTC,CASTETGGPYEQYF
TRBV5-1,once,TRBJ2-3,TRBD2,TGCGCCAGCAGCTTGGGCCCTGGACTAGCGGGCCTCTCAGATACGCAGTATTTT,CASSLGPGLAGLSDTQYF
TRBV20-1,few,TRBJ2-2,TRBD2,TGCAGTGTTCGGACTAGCGGAGACACCGGGGAGCTGTTTTTT,CSVRTSGDTGELFF
TRBV5-5,NA,TRBJ2-1,NA,TGTGCCAGCAGCTTGGAAGGGGGGGATATGTTCTTC,CASSLEGGDMFF
TRBV6-5,NA,TRBJ2-5,TRBD2,TGTGCCAGCAGTTACTTCCCCTCCTCGGGGGGGTACCAAGAGACCCAGTACTTC,CASSYFPSSGGYQETQYF
TRBV7-6,NA,TRBJ1-5,NA,TGTGCCAGCAGCCCATCGTACGAGAATCAGCCCCAGCATTTT,CASSPSYENQPQHF
TRBV27,NA,TRBJ1-6,TRBD1,TGTGCCAGCAGTTTAACAGGGGCCTATAATTCACCCCTCCACTTT,CASSLTGAYNSPLHF
TRBV7-9,few,TRBJ2-7,NA,TGTGCCAGCATGCGTGGGGGGGCAGCGTACGAGCAGTACTTC,CASMRGGAAYEQYF
TRBV6-6,few,TRBJ1-2,NA,TGTGCCAGCAGTTACTCAGAGGGTCGCTACACCTTC,CASSYSEGRYTF
TRBV7-9,few,TRBJ2-1,NA,TGTGCCAGCAGCCCCCGGACGGCTTTAACCTACAATGAGCAGTTCTTC,CASSPRTALTYNEQFF
TRBV3-1,few,TRBJ2-5,NA,TGTGCCAGCAGCCAAGATCCCAGGATCTCCCAATGGGAGACCCAGTACTTC,CASSQDPRISQWETQYF
TRBV4-2,few,TRBJ2-5,TRBD1,TGTGCCAGCAGCCCTGGACAGGCAGAAGAGACCCAGTACTTC,CASSPGQAEETQYF
TRBV2,NA,TRBJ1-6,NA,TGTGCCAGCAGTGAATATGGGGGCGCTTCACCCCTCCACTTT,CASSEYGGASPLHF
TRBV27,NA,TRBJ2-1,NA,TGTGCCAGCAGTGCCAGGGACACCAGCTCCTACAATGAGCGGTTCTTC,CASSARDTSSYNERFF
TRBV6-6,NA,TRBJ2-5,TRBD2,TGTGCCAGCAGTTACTCCCAGCGGGAGGGCCGGGAGACCCAGTACTTC,CASSYSQREGRETQYF
TRBV10-3,few,TRBJ1-2,NA,TGTGCCATCAGTGAGTCAGTAACAGGACCCGGGGTCCTCTATGGCTACACCTTC,CAISESVTGPGVLYGYTF
TRBV12-3/TRBV12-4,once,TRBJ1-1,NA,TGTGCCAGCAGTTTCCCCCTACACCAGAACACTGAAGCTTTCTTT,CASSFPLHQNTEAFF
TRBV5-1,few,TRBJ2-1,TRBD2,TGCGCCAGCAGCACGGGGGGGCTGGGCAATGAGCAGTTCTTC,CASSTGGLGNEQFF
TRBV6-1,NA,TRBJ2-7,NA,TGTGCCAGCAGCCCCGACTCACAGGGGGGGATACTCTCTCTCGAGCAGTACTTC,CASSPDSQGGILSLEQYF
TRBV7-2,NA,TRBJ2-7,NA,TGTGCCAGCAGCTTAGAGGTTAGCGGCTACGAGCAGTACTTC,CASSLEVSGYEQYF
TRBV12-3/TRBV12-4,NA,TRBJ1-2,NA,TGTGCCAGCAGTGGTTCGGCGGGCTATGGCTACACCTTC,CASSGSAGYGYTF
TRBV9,few,TRBJ1-1,NA,TGTGCCAGCAGCGTAGAGGGGCTGGGGAACACTGAAGCTTTCTTT,CASSVEGLGNTEAFF
TRBV20-1,many,TRBJ2-3,NA,TGCAGTGCTCGCCATAGCACAGATACGCAGTATTTT,CSARHSTDTQYF
TRBV20-1,NA,TRBJ2-5,NA,TGCAGTGCTAGTGAGGGGGGCCAAGAGACCCAGTACTTC,CSASEGGQETQYF
TRBV9,many,TRBJ2-7,TRBD2,TGTGCCAGCAGCGAAGGTTCTAGCGGACTCTACGAGCAGTACTTC,CASSEGSSGLYEQYF
TRBV20-1,few,TRBJ1-2,NA,TGCAGTGCTAGAGAAGGGGGGTTTACTGGCTACACCTTC,CSAREGGFTGYTF
TRBV5-6,NA,TRBJ2-4,NA,TGTGCCAGCAGCTTGGTTGCTCGAAGAAACATTCAGTACTTC,CASSLVARRNIQYF
TRBV30,NA,TRBJ2-7,NA,TGTGCCTGGAGGCGACGGGAGACCTACGAGCAGTACTTC,CAWRRRETYEQYF